The present T cell receptor beta chain was sequenced within a study of neurological immune-mediated disorders. Points from the study as a whole: None of the CDR3 amino acid sequences found in expanded clones was shared across subjects. This suggests that the TCR-beta repertoires were private in all groups.

In its sample, this clonotype was seen many times. The target antigen is unknown. The time point here: technical triplicate 1. In TCRdb, the 5' RACE reads were re-called with MiXCR into one record per CDR3 protein. In the table there are about 36,000 distinct CDR3 sequences, 11% of which are singletons. Sample: PBMCs. This TCR was sampled from a man in his sixties with HTLV-1-associated myelopathy (HAM/TSP).

CDR3: CATSRDRTDHYGYTF. In DNA form, the CDR3 reads TGTGCCACCAGCAGAGATAGAACAGACCACTATGGCTACACCTTC. The rearrangement links TRBV15 to TRBJ1-2; D not certain. The length of the CDR3 is 15 residues. Germline CDR1 LNHNV, CDR2 YYDKDF (reference sequence). Trimming stripped 0 bases from V and 3 bases from J, with 11 bases between.